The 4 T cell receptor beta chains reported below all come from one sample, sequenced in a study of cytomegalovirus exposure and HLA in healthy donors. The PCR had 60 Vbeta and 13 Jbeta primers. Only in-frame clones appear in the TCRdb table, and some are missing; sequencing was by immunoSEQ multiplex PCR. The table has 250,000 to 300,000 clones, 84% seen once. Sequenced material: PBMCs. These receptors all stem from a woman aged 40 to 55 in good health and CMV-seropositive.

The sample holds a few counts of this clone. The CDR3 coding sequence is TGCGCCAGCAGCCCTGGGACAGAAGGCACCGGGGAGCTGTTTTTT. It codes for CASSPGTEGTGELFF. The chain employs TRBV5-1 and TRBJ2-2; 7 bases are shared with TRBD1. Germline V gene lookup returns CDR1 SGHRS and CDR2 YFSETQ. The CDR3 loop spans 15 amino acids. Trimming removed 4 bases from V and 4 bases from J; junction bases left unmatched: 7.

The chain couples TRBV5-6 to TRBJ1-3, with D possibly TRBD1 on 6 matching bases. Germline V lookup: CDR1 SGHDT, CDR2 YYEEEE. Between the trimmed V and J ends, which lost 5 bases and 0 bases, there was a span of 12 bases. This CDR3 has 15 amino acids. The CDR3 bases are TGTGCCAGCAGTCGGGACACGAGCTCTGGAAACACCATATATTTT. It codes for CASSRDTSSGNTIYF. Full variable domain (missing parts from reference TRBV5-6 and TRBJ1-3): DAGVTQSPTHLIKTRGQQVTLRCSPKSGHDTVSWYQQALGQGPQFIFQYYEEEERQRGNFPDRFSGHQFPNYSSELNVNALLLGDSALYLCASSRDTSSGNTIYFGEGSWLTVV.

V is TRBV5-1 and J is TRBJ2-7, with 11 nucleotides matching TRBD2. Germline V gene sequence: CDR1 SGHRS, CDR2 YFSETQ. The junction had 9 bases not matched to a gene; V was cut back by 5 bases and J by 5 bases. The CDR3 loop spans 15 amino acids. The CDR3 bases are TGCGCCAGCAGTCCTAGTACTAGCGGGAGCCACGAGCAGTACTTC. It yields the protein CASSPSTSGSHEQYF. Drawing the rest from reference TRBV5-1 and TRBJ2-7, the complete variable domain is KAGVTQTPRYLIKTRGQQVTLSCSPISGHRSVSWYQQTPGQGLQFLFEYFSETQRNKGNFPGRFSGRQFSNSRSEMNVSTLELGDSALYLCASSPSTSGSHEQYFGPGTRLTVT.

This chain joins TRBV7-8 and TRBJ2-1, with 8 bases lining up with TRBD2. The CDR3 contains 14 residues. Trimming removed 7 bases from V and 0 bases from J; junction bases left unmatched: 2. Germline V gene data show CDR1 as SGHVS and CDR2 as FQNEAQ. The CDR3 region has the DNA TGTGCCAGCAAGGGGACTAGCTCCTACAATGAGCAGTTCTTC. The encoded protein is CASKGTSSYNEQFF.